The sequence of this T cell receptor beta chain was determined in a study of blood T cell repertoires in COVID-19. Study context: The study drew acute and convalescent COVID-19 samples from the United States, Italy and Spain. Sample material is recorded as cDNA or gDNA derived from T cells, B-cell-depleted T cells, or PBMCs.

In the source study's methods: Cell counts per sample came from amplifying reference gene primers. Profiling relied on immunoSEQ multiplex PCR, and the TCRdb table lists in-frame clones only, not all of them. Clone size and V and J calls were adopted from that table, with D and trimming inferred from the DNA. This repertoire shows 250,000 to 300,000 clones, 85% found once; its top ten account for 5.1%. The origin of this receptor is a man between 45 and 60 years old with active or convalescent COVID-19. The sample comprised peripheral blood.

The CDR3 region has the DNA TGTGCCAGCTCCCAGCGACGGAACTCCTACGAGCAGTACTTC. Amino acids: CASSQRRNSYEQYF. This chain links TRBV6-5 with TRBJ2-7; D call uncertain. CDR3 length: 14 amino acids. The germline gives CDR1 MNHEY, CDR2 SVGAGI. V lost 8 bases, J lost 0 bases, and 14 bases lay in between.